Listed below are T cell receptor beta chains from one sample, sequenced in a study of blood T cell repertoires in COVID-19. The table came from immunoSEQ multiplex PCR; TCRdb's copy has only in-frame clones and leaves some out. The profile covers roughly 57,000 clones, with approximately 90% appearing a single time and 16% taken by the ten largest. Specimen: peripheral blood. These receptors all come from an elderly man with acute or convalescent COVID-19. Both conserved end residues are part of each CDR3. The order of the fields is clone size, J gene, D gene, V gene, CDR3 protein, CDR3 DNA. The D gene is left open where the match is weak. Clone size appears in some rows only: once, few, many, or a class for an expanded clone.

size: few
J: TRBJ2-7
D: TRBD2
V: TRBV5-5
CDR3: CASSAGLAESYEQYF
DNA: TGTGCCAGCAGCGCGGGACTAGCGGAATCCTACGAGCAGTACTTC

size: -
J: TRBJ2-1
D: TRBD2
V: TRBV30
CDR3: CAWSPGLIDEQFF
DNA: TGTGCCTGGAGTCCGGGACTAATCGATGAGCAGTTCTTC

size: -
J: TRBJ2-7
D: -
V: TRBV4-1
CDR3: CASSQVAMSAGSYEQYF
DNA: TGCGCCAGCAGCCAAGTGGCCATGAGCGCCGGGTCTTACGAGCAGTACTTC

size: -
J: TRBJ2-5
D: -
V: TRBV10-3
CDR3: CAITGSTGETQYF
DNA: TGTGCCATCACGGGCTCCACGGGGGAGACCCAGTACTTC

size: -
J: TRBJ2-7
D: -
V: TRBV2
CDR3: CASSEATRGSYEQYF
DNA: TGTGCCAGCAGTGAAGCGACCAGGGGCTCCTACGAGCAGTACTTC

size: -
J: TRBJ2-2
D: TRBD1
V: TRBV28
CDR3: CASSLTGGRTGELFF
DNA: TGTGCCAGCAGTTTGACAGGGGGTAGGACCGGGGAGCTGTTTTTT

size: -
J: TRBJ2-7
D: TRBD2
V: TRBV6-5
CDR3: CASSLLAGSYEQYF
DNA: TGTGCCAGCAGTCTTCTAGCGGGCTCCTACGAGCAGTACTTC

size: -
J: TRBJ2-3
D: TRBD2
V: TRBV18
CDR3: CASSPYGGGGSDTQYF
DNA: TGTGCCAGCTCACCATACGGCGGGGGGGGCTCAGATACGCAGTATTTT

size: -
J: TRBJ1-5
D: -
V: TRBV12-3/TRBV12-4
CDR3: CASSWTGNQPQHF
DNA: TGTGCCAGCAGTTGGACAGGCAATCAGCCCCAGCATTTT

size: -
J: TRBJ1-2
D: -
V: TRBV5-1
CDR3: CASSTAGSPVYGYTF
DNA: TGCGCCAGCAGCACTGCCGGGAGCCCAGTCTATGGCTACACCTTC

size: -
J: TRBJ2-7
D: -
V: TRBV4-1
CDR3: CASSQVELSTYEQYF
DNA: TGCGCCAGCAGCCAAGTAGAGCTTTCAACCTACGAGCAGTACTTC

size: -
J: TRBJ2-2
D: TRBD2
V: TRBV3-1/TRBV3-2
CDR3: CASSQQRGVVGELFF
DNA: TGTGCCAGCAGCCAACAGCGGGGGGTTGTCGGGGAGCTGTTTTTT

size: -
J: TRBJ1-2
D: TRBD1
V: TRBV9
CDR3: CASSAPGTGKGYTF
DNA: TGTGCCAGCAGCGCGCCCGGGACAGGGAAGGGCTACACCTTC

size: many
J: TRBJ1-5
D: TRBD1
V: TRBV19
CDR3: CASSTPRQGDHQPQHF
DNA: TGTGCCAGTAGTACCCCGAGACAGGGCGATCATCAGCCCCAGCATTTT

size: -
J: TRBJ1-4
D: TRBD1
V: TRBV6-1
CDR3: CASQTGTNEKLFF
DNA: TGTGCCAGCCAGACAGGGACTAATGAAAAACTGTTTTTT

size: -
J: TRBJ1-1
D: -
V: TRBV5-1
CDR3: CASSLTGVDTEAFF
DNA: TGCGCCAGCAGCTTGACCGGGGTGGACACTGAAGCTTTCTTT

size: -
J: TRBJ1-1
D: -
V: TRBV6-2/TRBV6-3
CDR3: CASSPRGRGAEAFF
DNA: TGTGCCAGCAGTCCCCGGGGCAGGGGCGCTGAAGCTTTCTTT

size: -
J: TRBJ1-1
D: -
V: TRBV5-1
CDR3: CASSLVKGDTEAFF
DNA: TGCGCCAGCAGCTTGGTGAAGGGGGACACTGAAGCTTTCTTT

size: -
J: TRBJ2-1
D: -
V: TRBV19
CDR3: CASDAGNYNEQFF
DNA: TGTGCCAGTGATGCAGGGAACTACAATGAGCAGTTCTTC

size: -
J: TRBJ2-7
D: TRBD1
V: TRBV27
CDR3: CASSRDSQNEQYF
DNA: TGTGCCAGCAGCCGGGACAGTCAAAACGAGCAGTACTTC

size: -
J: TRBJ1-5
D: -
V: TRBV5-1
CDR3: CASSQTGLYDQPQHF
DNA: TGCGCCAGCAGCCAGACGGGACTTTACGATCAGCCCCAGCATTTT

size: -
J: TRBJ2-2
D: TRBD2
V: TRBV2
CDR3: CASSERRGGPGELFF
DNA: TGTGCCAGCAGTGAGAGGCGGGGGGGCCCCGGGGAGCTGTTTTTT

size: -
J: TRBJ2-3
D: TRBD2
V: TRBV9
CDR3: CASSKAGGLGDTQYF
DNA: TGTGCCAGCAGCAAAGCGGGGGGGCTGGGAGATACGCAGTATTTT

size: -
J: TRBJ1-2
D: TRBD1
V: TRBV5-6
CDR3: CASSLGQGAYGYTF
DNA: TGTGCCAGCAGCTTAGGACAGGGGGCATATGGCTACACCTTC

size: -
J: TRBJ1-2
D: -
V: TRBV19
CDR3: CASNDRTSDGYTF
DNA: TGTGCCAGTAACGACAGGACCTCTGATGGCTACACCTTC

size: -
J: TRBJ2-5
D: TRBD2
V: TRBV2
CDR3: CASTTGLAVETQYF
DNA: TGTGCCAGCACTACAGGACTAGCGGTAGAGACCCAGTACTTC

size: -
J: TRBJ1-3
D: -
V: TRBV15
CDR3: CATSRDPGIGNTIYF
DNA: TGTGCCACCAGCAGAGATCCCGGGATTGGAAACACCATATATTTT

size: -
J: TRBJ2-7
D: TRBD1
V: TRBV25-1
CDR3: CASSLDRGHEQYF
DNA: TGTGCCAGCAGCCTGGACAGGGGGCACGAGCAGTACTTC

size: -
J: TRBJ1-1
D: -
V: TRBV21-1
CDR3: CASPSQGRVPNTEAFF
DNA: TGTGCCAGCCCCTCACAGGGAAGGGTCCCGAACACTGAAGCTTTCTTT

size: -
J: TRBJ1-4
D: TRBD1
V: TRBV30
CDR3: CAWQGVGEKLFF
DNA: TGTGCCTGGCAGGGGGTCGGTGAAAAACTGTTTTTT

size: -
J: TRBJ2-2
D: -
V: TRBV11-3
CDR3: CASSLGGGDAGELFF
DNA: TGTGCCAGCAGCTTGGGGGGAGGAGATGCCGGGGAGCTGTTTTTT

size: once
J: TRBJ2-7
D: TRBD1
V: TRBV6-1
CDR3: CASSEVQGQSYEQYF
DNA: TGTGCCAGCAGTGAAGTTCAGGGACAGTCCTACGAGCAGTACTTC

size: -
J: TRBJ1-6
D: -
V: TRBV30
CDR3: CAWSGQEDNSPLHF
DNA: TGTGCCTGGAGTGGACAGGAGGATAATTCACCCCTCCACTTT

size: once
J: TRBJ2-7
D: TRBD1
V: TRBV10-3
CDR3: CAIRGDREGVYEQYF
DNA: TGTGCCATCAGGGGGGACAGGGAGGGAGTCTACGAGCAGTACTTC

size: -
J: TRBJ2-3
D: TRBD2
V: TRBV5-1
CDR3: CASGGGTDTQYF
DNA: TGCGCCAGCGGGGGGGGCACAGATACGCAGTATTTT

size: -
J: TRBJ1-4
D: -
V: TRBV19
CDR3: CASTPHPGRGEEKLFF
DNA: TGTGCCAGTACCCCCCACCCGGGGAGGGGCGAAGAAAAACTGTTTTTT

size: -
J: TRBJ1-1
D: TRBD1
V: TRBV7-2
CDR3: CASSLRTGTEAFF
DNA: TGTGCCAGCAGCTTACGGACAGGGACCGAAGCTTTCTTT

size: once
J: TRBJ1-1
D: TRBD1
V: TRBV7-9
CDR3: CASSSTGGLNTEAFF
DNA: TGTGCCAGCAGCTCGACAGGGGGCCTGAACACTGAAGCTTTCTTT

size: -
J: TRBJ2-2
D: TRBD2
V: TRBV28
CDR3: CASSSSGGTGTGELFF
DNA: TGTGCCAGCAGCTCTAGCGGGGGGACGGGCACCGGGGAGCTGTTTTTT

size: -
J: TRBJ1-1
D: -
V: TRBV7-2
CDR3: CASSLEQGTEAFF
DNA: TGTGCCAGCAGCTTAGAGCAGGGCACTGAAGCTTTCTTT

size: -
J: TRBJ1-2
D: TRBD1
V: TRBV7-9
CDR3: CASSSTWTGNNYGYTF
DNA: TGTGCCAGCAGCTCCACCTGGACAGGGAACAACTATGGCTACACCTTC

size: -
J: TRBJ2-3
D: TRBD1
V: TRBV7-6
CDR3: CASSLRQGADTDTQYF
DNA: TGTGCCAGCAGCCTCCGACAGGGGGCAGACACAGATACGCAGTATTTT

size: once
J: TRBJ2-1
D: TRBD1
V: TRBV12-3/TRBV12-4
CDR3: CASKTGGFNEQFF
DNA: TGTGCCAGCAAGACAGGGGGCTTCAATGAGCAGTTCTTC

size: -
J: TRBJ1-2
D: TRBD1
V: TRBV3-1/TRBV3-2
CDR3: CASSQEVQGYGYTF
DNA: TGTGCCAGCAGCCAAGAAGTACAGGGGTATGGCTACACCTTC

size: -
J: TRBJ2-5
D: -
V: TRBV2
CDR3: CASSLNPGGQETQYF
DNA: TGTGCCAGCAGTCTGAACCCCGGGGGGCAGGAGACCCAGTACTTC

size: -
J: TRBJ2-5
D: TRBD1
V: TRBV24-1
CDR3: CATSEPGQQETQYF
DNA: TGTGCCACCAGTGAACCGGGACAGCAAGAGACCCAGTACTTC

size: -
J: TRBJ2-3
D: TRBD1
V: TRBV29-1
CDR3: CSVQRQGRHTDTQYF
DNA: TGCAGCGTTCAACGACAGGGGCGACACACAGATACGCAGTATTTT

size: -
J: TRBJ2-2
D: -
V: TRBV2
CDR3: CASRLLTSTGELFF
DNA: TGTGCCAGCAGGCTTTTAACTAGCACCGGGGAGCTGTTTTTT

size: -
J: TRBJ2-7
D: -
V: TRBV6-5
CDR3: CASSYGAIPLGHEQYF
DNA: TGTGCCAGCAGTTATGGCGCAATCCCCTTGGGCCACGAGCAGTACTTC

size: -
J: TRBJ1-5
D: TRBD1
V: TRBV5-1
CDR3: CASSIQPQTGGEGQPQHF
DNA: TGCGCCAGCAGCATACAACCTCAGACAGGGGGCGAGGGTCAGCCCCAGCATTTT

size: -
J: TRBJ2-5
D: TRBD2
V: TRBV7-2
CDR3: CASSLAGLAVTYQETQYF
DNA: TGTGCCAGCAGCTTAGCGGGACTAGCGGTGACCTACCAAGAGACCCAGTACTTC

size: -
J: TRBJ2-3
D: TRBD2
V: TRBV3-1/TRBV3-2
CDR3: CASSLRLAAHITQYF
DNA: TGTGCCAGCAGCCTTCGACTAGCGGCGCACATCACGCAGTATTTT

size: -
J: TRBJ1-2
D: TRBD1
V: TRBV28
CDR3: CASSLGTGYGYTF
DNA: TGTGCCAGCAGTTTGGGGACAGGATATGGCTACACCTTC